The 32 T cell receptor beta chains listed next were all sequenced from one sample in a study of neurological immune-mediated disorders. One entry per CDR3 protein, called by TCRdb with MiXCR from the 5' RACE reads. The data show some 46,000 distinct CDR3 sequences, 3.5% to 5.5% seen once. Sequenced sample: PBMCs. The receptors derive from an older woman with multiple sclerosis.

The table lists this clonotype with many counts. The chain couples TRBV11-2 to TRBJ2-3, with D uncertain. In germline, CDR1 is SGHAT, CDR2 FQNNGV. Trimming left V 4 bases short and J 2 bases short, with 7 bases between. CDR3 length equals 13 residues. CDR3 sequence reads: CASSSGYTDTQYF. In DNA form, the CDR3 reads TGTGCCAGCAGCTCCGGGTACACAGATACGCAGTATTTT. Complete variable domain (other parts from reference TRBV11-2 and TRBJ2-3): EAGVAQSPRYKIIEKRQSVAFWCNPISGHATLYWYQQILGQGPKLLIQFQNNGVVDDSQLPKDRFSAERLKGVDSTLKIQPAKLEDSAVYLCASSSGYTDTQYFGPGTRLTVL.

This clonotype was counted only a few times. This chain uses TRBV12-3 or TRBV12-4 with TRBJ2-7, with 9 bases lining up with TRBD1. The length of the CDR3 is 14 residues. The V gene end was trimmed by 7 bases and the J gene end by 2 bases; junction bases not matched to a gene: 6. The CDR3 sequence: CASTITGGPYEQYF. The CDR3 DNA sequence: TGTGCCAGCACCATCACAGGGGGCCCCTACGAGCAGTACTTC.

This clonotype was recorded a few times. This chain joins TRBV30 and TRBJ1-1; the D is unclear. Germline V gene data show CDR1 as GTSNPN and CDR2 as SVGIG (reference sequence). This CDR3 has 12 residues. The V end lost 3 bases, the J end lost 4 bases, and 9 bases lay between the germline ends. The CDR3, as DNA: TGTGCCTGGAGAATGGGTAGCACTGAAGCTTTCTTT. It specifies CAWRMGSTEAFF.

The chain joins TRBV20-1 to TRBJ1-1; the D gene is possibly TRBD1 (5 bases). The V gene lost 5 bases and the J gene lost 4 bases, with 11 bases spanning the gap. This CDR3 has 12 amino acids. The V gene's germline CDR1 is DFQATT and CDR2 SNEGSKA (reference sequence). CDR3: CSAGRTSTEAFF. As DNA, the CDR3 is TGCAGTGCTGGACGGACATCCACTGAAGCTTTCTTT.

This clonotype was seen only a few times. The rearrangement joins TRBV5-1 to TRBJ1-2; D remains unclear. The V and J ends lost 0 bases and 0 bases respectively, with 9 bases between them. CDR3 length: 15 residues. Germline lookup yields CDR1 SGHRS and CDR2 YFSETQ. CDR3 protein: CASSLGHGSNYGYTF. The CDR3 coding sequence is TGCGCCAGCAGCTTGGGGCACGGATCTAACTATGGCTACACCTTC.

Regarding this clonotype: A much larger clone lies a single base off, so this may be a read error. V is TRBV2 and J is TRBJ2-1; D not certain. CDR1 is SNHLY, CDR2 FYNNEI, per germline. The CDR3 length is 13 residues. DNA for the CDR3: TGTGCCAGCAGACCGGATGCCAACAATGAGCAGCTCTTC. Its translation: CASRPDANNEQLF.

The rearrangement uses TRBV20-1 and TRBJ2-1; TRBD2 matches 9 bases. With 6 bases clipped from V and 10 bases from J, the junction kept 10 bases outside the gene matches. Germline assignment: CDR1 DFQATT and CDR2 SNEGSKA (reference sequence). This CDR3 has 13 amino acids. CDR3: CSAPGLARVEQFF. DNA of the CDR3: TGCAGTGCGCCGGGACTAGCAAGGGTGGAGCAGTTCTTC.

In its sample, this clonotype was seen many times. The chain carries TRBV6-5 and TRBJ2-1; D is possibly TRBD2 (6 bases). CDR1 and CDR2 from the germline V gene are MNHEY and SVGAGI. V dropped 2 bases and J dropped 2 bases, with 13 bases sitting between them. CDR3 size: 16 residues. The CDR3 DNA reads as TGTGCCAGCAGTTACGCTGGGGGAGGAACCTACAATGAGCAGTTCTTC. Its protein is CASSYAGGGTYNEQFF.

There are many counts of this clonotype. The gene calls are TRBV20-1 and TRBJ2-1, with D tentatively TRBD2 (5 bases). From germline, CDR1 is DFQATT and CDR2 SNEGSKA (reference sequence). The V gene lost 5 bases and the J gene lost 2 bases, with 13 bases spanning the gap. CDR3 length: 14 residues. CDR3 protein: CSASRTVPYNEQFF. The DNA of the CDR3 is TGCAGTGCTTCGAGGACTGTCCCCTACAATGAGCAGTTCTTC.

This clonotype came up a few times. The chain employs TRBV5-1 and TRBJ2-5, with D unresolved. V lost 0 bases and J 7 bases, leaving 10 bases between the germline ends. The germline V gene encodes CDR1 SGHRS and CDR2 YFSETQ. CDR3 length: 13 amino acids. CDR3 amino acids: CASSLESVGTQYF. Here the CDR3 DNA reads TGCGCCAGCAGCTTGGAAAGCGTGGGGACCCAGTACTTC.

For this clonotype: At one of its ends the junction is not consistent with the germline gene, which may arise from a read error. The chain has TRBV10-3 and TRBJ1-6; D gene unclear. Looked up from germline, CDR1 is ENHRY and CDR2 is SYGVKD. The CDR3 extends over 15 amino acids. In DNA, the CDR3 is TGTGCCATCAGCGACTGGAGCTCCTATAATTCACCCCTACACTTT. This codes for CAISDWSSYNSPLHF.

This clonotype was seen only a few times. CDR3 coding DNA: TGCGCCAGCAGCTTGGGGCGACTAGCGAGTGCAGATACGCAGTATTTT. Translation: CASSLGRLASADTQYF. This rearrangement joins TRBV5-1 to TRBJ2-3, with 8 nucleotides matching TRBD2. The CDR3 extends over 16 amino acids. Per germline, CDR1 SGHRS and CDR2 YFSETQ. The J segment lost 4 bases and the V segment lost 0 bases, leaving 7 bases of the junction unmatched.

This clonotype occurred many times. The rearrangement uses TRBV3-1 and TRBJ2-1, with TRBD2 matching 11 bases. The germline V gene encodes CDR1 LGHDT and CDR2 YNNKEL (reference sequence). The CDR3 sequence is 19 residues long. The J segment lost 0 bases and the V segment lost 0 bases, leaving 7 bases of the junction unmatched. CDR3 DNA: TGTGCCAGCAGCCAAGAACTAGCGGGAGATATCGGCTCCTACAATGAGCAGTTCTTC. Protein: CASSQELAGDIGSYNEQFF.

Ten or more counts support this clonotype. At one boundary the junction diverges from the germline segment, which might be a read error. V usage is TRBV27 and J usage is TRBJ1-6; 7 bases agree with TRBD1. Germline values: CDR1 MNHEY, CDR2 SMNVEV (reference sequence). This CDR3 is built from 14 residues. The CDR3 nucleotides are TGTGCCAGCAGTTTAAACAGGGGTAATTCACCCCTCAACTTT. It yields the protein CASSLNRGNSPLNF.

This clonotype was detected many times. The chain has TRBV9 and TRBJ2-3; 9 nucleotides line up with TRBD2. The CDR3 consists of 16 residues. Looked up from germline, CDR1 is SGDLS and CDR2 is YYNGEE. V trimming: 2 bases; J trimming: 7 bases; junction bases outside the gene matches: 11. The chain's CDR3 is CASSVGISGGKNTQYF. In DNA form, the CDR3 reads TGTGCCAGCAGCGTGGGGATAAGCGGGGGGAAGAATACGCAGTATTTT.

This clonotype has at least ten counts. The chain's CDR3 is CSARDAGEAYEQYF. CDR3 sequence (DNA): TGCAGTGCTAGAGATGCAGGGGAGGCCTACGAGCAGTACTTC. The chain uses TRBV20-1 and TRBJ2-7; the D call may be TRBD1 or TRBD2 (6 bases each). Germline assignment: CDR1 DFQATT and CDR2 SNEGSKA (reference sequence). V was cut by 0 bases and J by 2 bases, with 11 bases left in between. The CDR3 is 14 amino acids.

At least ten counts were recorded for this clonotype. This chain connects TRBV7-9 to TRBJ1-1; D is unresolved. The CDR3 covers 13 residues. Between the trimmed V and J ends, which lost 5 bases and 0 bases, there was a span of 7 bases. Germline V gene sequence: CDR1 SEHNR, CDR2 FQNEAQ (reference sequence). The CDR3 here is CASSHRLNTEAFF. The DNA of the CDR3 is TGTGCCAGCAGCCACCGGTTGAACACTGAAGCTTTCTTT.

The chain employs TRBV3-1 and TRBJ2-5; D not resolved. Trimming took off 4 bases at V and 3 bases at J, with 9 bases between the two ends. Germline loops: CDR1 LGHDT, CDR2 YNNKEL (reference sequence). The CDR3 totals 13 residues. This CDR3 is CASSPFFKETQYF. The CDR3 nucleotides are TGTGCCAGCAGCCCCTTTTTTAAAGAGACCCAGTACTTC.

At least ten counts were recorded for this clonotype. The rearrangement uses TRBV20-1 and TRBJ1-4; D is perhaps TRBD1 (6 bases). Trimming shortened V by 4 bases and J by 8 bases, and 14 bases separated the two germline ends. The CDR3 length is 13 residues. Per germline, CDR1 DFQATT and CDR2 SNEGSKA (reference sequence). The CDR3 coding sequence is TGCAGTGCTACCAACAGGGAGGAAGAAAAACTGTTTTTT. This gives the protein CSATNREEEKLFF.

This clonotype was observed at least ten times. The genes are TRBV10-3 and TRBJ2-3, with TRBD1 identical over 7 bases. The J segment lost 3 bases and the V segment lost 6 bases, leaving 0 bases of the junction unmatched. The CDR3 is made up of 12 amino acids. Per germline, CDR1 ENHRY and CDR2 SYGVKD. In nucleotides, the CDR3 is TGTGCCATCAGACAGGGGACAGATACGCAGTATTTT. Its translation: CAIRQGTDTQYF.

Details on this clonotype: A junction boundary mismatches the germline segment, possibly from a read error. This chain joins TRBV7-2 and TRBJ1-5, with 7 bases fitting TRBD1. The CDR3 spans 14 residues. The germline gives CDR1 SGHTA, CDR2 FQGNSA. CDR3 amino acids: CASSANRGDQPQNF. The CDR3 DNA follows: TGTGCCAGCAGCGCGAACAGGGGTGATCAGCCCCAGAATTTT.

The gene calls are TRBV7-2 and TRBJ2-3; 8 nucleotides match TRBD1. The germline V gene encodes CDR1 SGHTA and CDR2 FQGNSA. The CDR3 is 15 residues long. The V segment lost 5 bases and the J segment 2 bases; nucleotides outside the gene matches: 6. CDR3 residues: CASSPGDRITDTQYF. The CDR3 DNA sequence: TGTGCCAGCAGCCCGGGGGACAGGATCACAGATACGCAGTATTTT.

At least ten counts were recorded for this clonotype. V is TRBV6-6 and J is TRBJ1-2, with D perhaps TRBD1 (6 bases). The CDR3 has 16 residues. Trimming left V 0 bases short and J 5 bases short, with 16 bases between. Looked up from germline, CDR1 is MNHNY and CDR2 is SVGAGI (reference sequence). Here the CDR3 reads CASSYSSLRGAYGYTF. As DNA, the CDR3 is TGTGCCAGCAGTTACTCTTCCTTAAGGGGGGCGTATGGCTACACCTTC.

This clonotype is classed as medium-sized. The CDR3 protein is CASSPGTGGEKLFF. DNA of the CDR3: TGTGCCAGCAGCCCCGGGACAGGGGGTGAAAAACTGTTTTTT. The chain couples TRBV9 to TRBJ1-4, with 11 bases aligning to TRBD1. V gave up 4 bases and J gave up 7 bases; unmatched junction bases: 3. Germline lookup yields CDR1 SGDLS and CDR2 YYNGEE. The CDR3 runs 14 residues.

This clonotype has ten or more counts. CDR3 in amino acids: CASSLGGQPAHF. The CDR3 DNA reads as TGTGCCAGCAGCTTAGGGGGACAGCCCGCGCATTTT. The gene calls are TRBV7-9 and TRBJ1-5, with TRBD1 identical over 7 bases. The CDR3 has 12 residues. V lost 1 base, J lost 15 bases, and 6 bases stayed unmatched. The V gene's germline CDR1 is SEHNR and CDR2 FQNEAQ (reference sequence).

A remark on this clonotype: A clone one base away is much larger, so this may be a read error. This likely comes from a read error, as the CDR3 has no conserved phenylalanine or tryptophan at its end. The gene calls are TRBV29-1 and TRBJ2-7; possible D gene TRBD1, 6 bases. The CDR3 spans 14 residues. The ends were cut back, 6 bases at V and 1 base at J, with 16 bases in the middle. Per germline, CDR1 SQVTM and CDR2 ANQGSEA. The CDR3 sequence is CSVSLGANSYEQYG. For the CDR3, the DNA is TGCAGCGTCTCCCTGGGGGCTAATTCCTACGAGCAGTACGGC.

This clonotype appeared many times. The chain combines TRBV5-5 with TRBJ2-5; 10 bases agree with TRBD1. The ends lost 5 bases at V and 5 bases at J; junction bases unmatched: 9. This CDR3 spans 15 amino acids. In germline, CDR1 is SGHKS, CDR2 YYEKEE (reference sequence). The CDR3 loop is CASRRPGQGYETQYF. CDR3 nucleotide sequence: TGTGCCAGCAGGAGGCCGGGACAGGGGTACGAGACCCAGTACTTC.

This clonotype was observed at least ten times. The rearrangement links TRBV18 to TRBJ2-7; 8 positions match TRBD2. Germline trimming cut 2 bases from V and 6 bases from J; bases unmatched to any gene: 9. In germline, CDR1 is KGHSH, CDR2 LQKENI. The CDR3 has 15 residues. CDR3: CASSPSGSVLFEQYV. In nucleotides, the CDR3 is TGTGCCAGCTCACCAAGCGGGAGCGTCCTATTCGAGCAGTACGTC.

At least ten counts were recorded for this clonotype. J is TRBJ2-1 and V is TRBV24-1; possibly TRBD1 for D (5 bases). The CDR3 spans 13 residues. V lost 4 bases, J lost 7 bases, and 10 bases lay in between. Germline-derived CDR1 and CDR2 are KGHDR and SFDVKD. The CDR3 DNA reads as TGTGCCACCAGTGAGACAGCTCTAAATGAGCAGTTCTTC. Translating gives CATSETALNEQFF.

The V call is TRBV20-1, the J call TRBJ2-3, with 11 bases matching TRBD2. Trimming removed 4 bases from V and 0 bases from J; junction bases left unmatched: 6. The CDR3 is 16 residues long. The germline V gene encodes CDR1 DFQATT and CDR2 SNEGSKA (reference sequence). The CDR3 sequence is CSATPLAGGSTDTQYF. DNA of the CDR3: TGCAGTGCTACCCCGCTAGCGGGGGGTAGCACAGATACGCAGTATTTT.

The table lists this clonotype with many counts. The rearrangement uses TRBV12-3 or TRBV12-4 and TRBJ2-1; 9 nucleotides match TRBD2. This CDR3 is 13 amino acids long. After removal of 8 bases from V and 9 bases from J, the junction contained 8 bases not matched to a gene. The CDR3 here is CASRNSGSVEQFF. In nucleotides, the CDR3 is TGTGCCAGCCGGAATAGCGGGAGCGTTGAGCAGTTCTTC.

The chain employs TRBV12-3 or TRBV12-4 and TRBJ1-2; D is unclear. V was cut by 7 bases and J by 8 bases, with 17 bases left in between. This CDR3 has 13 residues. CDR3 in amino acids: CASTHRRMGGYTF. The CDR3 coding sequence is TGTGCCAGCACCCATCGGCGTATGGGGGGCTACACCTTC.